Shown below are 27 T cell receptor beta chains from a single sample sequenced in a study of blood T cell repertoires in COVID-19 (dated by TCRdb to 2019 to 2021). The method behind the library was the immunoSEQ multiplex PCR assay. Here the immuneACCESS table is served through TCRdb, limited to in-frame sequences with V and J called. Missing clones are a known gap in these copies; in checked studies unresolved V genes cover under half, and the rest lacks a known reason. A total of some 67,000 clones appear in this sample, 70% to 90% of them only once. In total, the top ten clones hold over 0.95% of the sample. The sequenced material came from peripheral blood. The receptors were gathered from a woman aged 55-69 years with acute or convalescent COVID-19.

The chain has TRBV18 and TRBJ1-2; D perhaps matches TRBD1 (6 bases). V lost 1 base to trimming and J lost 8 bases, with 11 bases between them. This CDR3 is 13 amino acids long. Germline CDR1 is KGHSH and CDR2 is LQKENI. This CDR3 is CASSPQQGDGYTF. Written as DNA, the CDR3 is TGTGCCAGCTCACCACAACAGGGAGACGGCTACACCTTC.

V gene TRBV2 combines with J gene TRBJ1-2; TRBD1 might be the D (6 bases). V was shortened by 6 bases and J by 3 bases, with 23 bases between the two germline ends. The CDR3 extends over 17 amino acids. Germline-derived CDR1 and CDR2 are SNHLY and FYNNEI. The CDR3 DNA reads TGTGCCAGCAGAGCCCGCACTATAGGACAGCTCTACTATGGCTACACCTTC. Its protein is CASRARTIGQLYYGYTF.

The chain employs TRBV4-3 and TRBJ1-1; 7 nucleotides align to TRBD1. J was trimmed by 5 bases and V by 0 bases; bases with no gene match: 6. Germline V CDR1 and CDR2: LGHNA, YSLEER. This CDR3 has 15 amino acids. This chain's CDR3 is CASSQDVGQRTEAFF. CDR3 DNA sequence: TGCGCCAGCAGCCAAGATGTGGGACAGCGGACTGAAGCTTTCTTT.

This chain joins TRBV30 and TRBJ2-2, with a tentative D call TRBD1 (7 bases). Germline loops: CDR1 GTSNPN, CDR2 SVGIG (reference sequence). The CDR3 sequence is 16 residues long. The V end lost 2 bases, the J end lost 1 base, and 14 bases lay between the germline ends. The CDR3, as DNA: TGTGCCTGGAGTCCCGGAGGGGGCCGGAACACCGGGGAGCTGTTTTTT. Protein: CAWSPGGGRNTGELFF.

The chain carries TRBV10-2 and TRBJ1-1; D is unclear. The V end lost 5 bases, the J end lost 5 bases, and 21 bases lay between the germline ends. The CDR3 length is 16 residues. Germline V lookup: CDR1 WSHSY, CDR2 SAAADI. The CDR3 loop is CASSLTVRTPGTEAFF. Here the CDR3 DNA reads TGCGCCAGCAGTCTTACGGTCCGTACCCCGGGGACTGAAGCTTTCTTT.

The chain combines TRBV14 with TRBJ1-4; tentative D call: TRBD1 (6 bases). V lost 0 bases and J 7 bases, leaving 12 bases between the germline ends. Germline V gene lookup returns CDR1 SGHDN and CDR2 FVKESK. CDR3 size: 15 residues. The CDR3 region is CASSQDLGAGEKLFF. The CDR3 nucleotides are TGTGCCAGCAGCCAAGATCTGGGGGCGGGTGAAAAACTGTTTTTT.

V gene TRBV6-6 combines with J gene TRBJ1-1; 7 positions match TRBD1. After removal of 10 bases from V and 2 bases from J, the junction contained 16 bases not matched to a gene. CDR3 length: 16 amino acids. Germline lookup yields CDR1 MNHNY and CDR2 SVGAGI (reference sequence). CDR3: CATFNRGGKENTEAFF. CDR3 sequence (DNA): TGTGCCACCTTTAACAGGGGAGGTAAGGAAAACACTGAAGCTTTCTTT.

The J gene is TRBJ2-5, the V gene TRBV10-3; D possibly corresponds to TRBD1 (5 bases). Trimming took 0 bases from V and 1 from J, leaving 12 bases between them. This CDR3 spans 16 amino acids. Germline CDR1 and CDR2: ENHRY and SYGVKD. CDR3 bases: TGTGCCATCAGTGAGTCGTACTCAGGGTCCCAAGAGACCCAGTACTTC. It specifies CAISESYSGSQETQYF.

The J gene is TRBJ1-5, the V gene TRBV7-8, with D perhaps matching TRBD1 (6 bases). Trimming left V 5 bases short and J 0 bases short, with 11 bases between. This CDR3 has 15 residues. The V gene's germline CDR1 is SGHVS and CDR2 FQNEAQ. CDR3 region: CASSARGLSNQPQHF. CDR3 in DNA: TGTGCCAGCAGCGCCAGGGGCCTTAGCAATCAGCCCCAGCATTTT.

The chain carries TRBV4-3 and TRBJ2-1; TRBD2 agrees at 8 bases. The germline CDR1 and CDR2 sequences are LGHNA and YSLEER. J gave up 9 bases and V 3 bases, and 7 bases lay outside the gene matches. The CDR3 sequence is 14 residues long. The CDR3 DNA reads as TGCGCCAGCAGCCAGAACGGGAGGGCGGGTGAGCAGTTCTTC. Protein sequence: CASSQNGRAGEQFF.

This clone was seen once. The J gene is TRBJ2-4, the V gene TRBV24-1, with 8 bases fitting TRBD1. Germline loops: CDR1 KGHDR, CDR2 SFDVKD. Losses at the gene ends were 1 base for V and 2 bases for J; bases not matched to a gene: 18. This CDR3 comprises 21 residues. As DNA, the CDR3 is TGTGCCACCAGTGATTTAGGGTCAGGGGGCAGCGCCTGTATCCCCAAAAACATTCAGTACTTC. Translated, it gives CATSDLGSGGSACIPKNIQYF.

The V and J genes are TRBV25-1 and TRBJ2-5; D is perhaps TRBD1 (5 bases). Per the germline V gene, CDR1 is MGHDK and CDR2 is SYGVNS. V lost 7 bases and J 4 bases, leaving 10 bases between the germline ends. The CDR3 length is 12 residues. The CDR3 loop reads CASTPQGETQYF. The CDR3 DNA is TGTGCCAGCACCCCGCAGGGAGAGACCCAGTACTTC.

The rearrangement links TRBV25-1 to TRBJ1-2; TRBD1 matches 7 bases. The germline V gene has CDR1 MGHDK and CDR2 SYGVNS. This CDR3 spans 13 amino acids. Unmatched junction bases numbered 9, after V lost 8 bases and J lost 6 bases. CDR3 DNA sequence: TGTGCCAGCGAGGGGGCGGCTAAGGATGGCTACACCTTC. As protein: CASEGAAKDGYTF.

The chain combines TRBV6-2 or TRBV6-3 with TRBJ2-7; D is unclear. The germline V gene encodes CDR1 MNHEY and CDR2 SVGEGT. CDR3 length equals 14 residues. V lost 5 bases to trimming and J lost 2 bases, with 13 bases between them. This CDR3 reads CASSGTVGPYEQYV. The CDR3 DNA sequence: TGTGCCAGCAGTGGCACAGTTGGCCCCTACGAGCAGTACGTC.

The gene calls are TRBV12-3 or TRBV12-4 and TRBJ1-2; unclear D gene. This CDR3 has 12 residues. V was pared by 5 bases and J by 2 bases, with 6 bases between. CDR3 nucleotides: TGTGCCAGCAGTCCAACAAACTATGGCTACACCTTC. Translation: CASSPTNYGYTF.

This chain uses TRBV30 with TRBJ2-1; D might be TRBD2 (6 bases). This CDR3 region has 13 residues. CDR1 and CDR2 (germline): GTSNPN, SVGIG (reference sequence). The V end was cut by 8 bases, the J end by 7 bases, with 18 bases between. The CDR3 DNA reads as TGTGCCGTCCCCTTCCGTCGGGGGAATGAGCAGTTCTTC. This gives the protein CAVPFRRGNEQFF.

The chain is built from TRBV2 and TRBJ1-6; weak D call: TRBD1 (5 bases). This CDR3 contains 13 residues. Between the trimmed V and J ends, which lost 7 bases and 7 bases, there was a span of 11 bases. Germline CDR1 is SNHLY and CDR2 is FYNNEI. In DNA, the CDR3 is TGTGCCAGCACCAGGGCGGCCAATTCACCCCTCCACTTT. Protein: CASTRAANSPLHF.

The chain joins TRBV10-3 to TRBJ1-2; unclear D gene. There are 14 residues in the CDR3. Trimming removed 0 bases from V and 3 bases from J, with 8 bases in between. Germline V gives CDR1 ENHRY, CDR2 SYGVKD. The CDR3 is CAISESSEHYGYTF. The CDR3 region has the DNA TGTGCCATCAGTGAGTCGTCAGAACACTATGGCTACACCTTC.

This chain links TRBV6-2 or TRBV6-3 with TRBJ2-7; weak D call: TRBD2 (6 bases). Per germline, CDR1 MNHEY and CDR2 SVGEGT. This CDR3 spans 11 amino acids. V dropped 5 bases and J dropped 7 bases, with 9 bases sitting between them. The CDR3, as DNA: TGTGCCAGCAGTAGGGCGGGAGAGCAGTACGTC. It codes for CASSRAGEQYV.

This clone was detected only a few times. V gene TRBV5-1 combines with J gene TRBJ1-1, with 8 nucleotides matching TRBD1. The junction had 6 bases not matched to a gene; V was cut back by 4 bases and J by 1 base. The CDR3 has 15 amino acids. CDR1 is SGHRS and CDR2 is YFSETQ in the germline V gene. The CDR3 is CASSPTDRGNTEAFF. The CDR3, as DNA: TGCGCCAGCAGCCCGACCGACAGGGGGAACACTGAAGCTTTCTTT.

The V gene is TRBV3-1 (or the pseudogene TRBV3-2), the J gene TRBJ1-1, with 10 bases matching TRBD1. From germline, CDR1 is LGHDT and CDR2 YNNKEL (reference sequence). The trim removed 1 base at V and 10 bases at J, leaving 6 bases unmatched. The CDR3 has 14 amino acids. The CDR3 bases are TGTGCCAGCAGCCAAGGAGACAGGGGGCTTGGAGCTTTCTTT. Protein sequence: CASSQGDRGLGAFF.

The chain is built from TRBV19 and TRBJ2-3, with 9 positions matching TRBD2. Looked up from germline, CDR1 is LNHDA and CDR2 is SQIVND (reference sequence). J lost 4 bases, V lost 2 bases, and 7 bases had no gene match. The CDR3 consists of 16 residues. This CDR3 reads CASSIPGGGAADTQYF. The CDR3 DNA is TGTGCCAGTAGTATACCGGGCGGGGGGGCCGCAGATACGCAGTATTTT.

The V gene is TRBV29-1, the J gene TRBJ1-1, with D perhaps TRBD1 (6 bases). Germline CDR1 SQVTM, CDR2 ANQGSEA. The CDR3 covers 13 residues. The CDR3 sequence is CSTARQANTEAFF. In nucleotides, the CDR3 is TGCAGTACAGCCCGACAGGCGAACACTGAAGCTTTCTTT.

The chain uses TRBV3-1 (or the pseudogene TRBV3-2) and TRBJ1-4, with TRBD1 as a possible D gene (5 bases). This CDR3 comprises 19 residues. The V end lost 1 base, the J end lost 0 bases, and 18 bases lay between the germline ends. Per the germline V gene, CDR1 is LGHDT and CDR2 is YNNKEL (reference sequence). The CDR3 DNA sequence: TGTGCCAGCAGCCAAGCCCTTGGGGGGTCGACAGCAACTAATGAAAAACTGTTTTTT. Amino acids: CASSQALGGSTATNEKLFF.

CDR3 amino acids: CASSPGSGALSYNSPLHF. CDR3 DNA sequence: TGCGCCAGCAGCCCCGGGTCAGGGGCCCTCTCCTATAATTCACCCCTCCACTTT. The chain links TRBV5-1 to TRBJ1-6; D might be TRBD1 (6 bases). CDR3 length: 18 amino acids. V lost 4 bases, J lost 0 bases, and 17 bases lay in between. The germline gives CDR1 SGHRS, CDR2 YFSETQ.

The chain recombines TRBV7-8 with TRBJ1-2; D is possibly TRBD1 (5 bases). V lost 3 bases to trimming and J lost 3 bases, with 11 bases between them. The CDR3 runs to 14 residues. Germline lookup yields CDR1 SGHVS and CDR2 FQNEAQ. The CDR3 loop is CASSFQGEDYGYTF. Written as DNA, the CDR3 is TGTGCCAGCAGCTTTCAAGGGGAGGACTATGGCTACACCTTC.

The chain combines TRBV6-5 with TRBJ1-1, with D possibly matching TRBD1 (6 bases). Germline loops: CDR1 MNHEY, CDR2 SVGAGI. The CDR3 covers 13 residues. The V gene lost 4 bases and the J gene lost 11 bases, with 17 bases spanning the gap. DNA for the CDR3: TGTGCCAGCAGTTTCAGGGGCCTTTTAGGGGCTTTCTTT. Its protein is CASSFRGLLGAFF.